Below are 11 T cell receptor beta chains sequenced from a single sample in a study of cytomegalovirus exposure and HLA in healthy donors. PCR involved 60 Vbeta and 13 Jbeta primers. The protocol was immunoSEQ multiplex PCR, while the TCRdb copy is restricted to in-frame clones and leaves out a portion. The sample yields 150,000 to 200,000 clones, roughly 70% seen once. The sample comprised PBMCs. The origin of the receptors is a woman between 45 and 65 years old in good health and CMV-seropositive.

The V and J genes are TRBV30 and TRBJ2-4; D possibly corresponds to TRBD2 (6 bases). In germline, CDR1 is GTSNPN, CDR2 SVGIG (reference sequence). CDR3 length: 15 residues. Trimming cost V 3 bases and J 0 bases, with 12 bases left between them. In nucleotides, the CDR3 is TGTGCCTGGAGCGTACTGGGACTAGCCAAAAACATTCAGTACTTC. Its protein product is CAWSVLGLAKNIQYF.

This chain uses TRBV5-1 with TRBJ2-5; a weak D match, TRBD2 (6 bases). The CDR3 runs to 14 residues. V lost 3 bases and J lost 1, with 10 bases in between. CDR1 is SGHRS, CDR2 YFSETQ, per germline. CDR3 region: CASSSFGGQETQYF. The CDR3 DNA follows: TGCGCCAGCAGCTCATTCGGGGGCCAAGAGACCCAGTACTTC.

This clone has just one count. CDR3 DNA: TGCGCCAGCAGGAGCAAGACAGATACGCAGTATTTT. It translates to CASRSKTDTQYF. The chain carries TRBV4-1 and TRBJ2-3, with D unresolved. CDR1 is MGHRA, CDR2 YSYEKL, per germline. The CDR3 sequence is 12 residues long. Deletions cut 6 bases from V and 3 bases from J, with 7 bases between.

This clone was recorded a few times. This chain joins TRBV2 and TRBJ2-7, with 12 bases lining up with TRBD1. V lost 9 bases and J lost 7; bases outside the gene matches: 7. Germline lookup yields CDR1 SNHLY and CDR2 FYNNEI. The CDR3 contains 13 residues. Here the CDR3 DNA reads TGTGCCAGATCGGGACAGGGGGCGTGGGAGCAGTACTTC. Translation gives CARSGQGAWEQYF.

The genes are TRBV28 and TRBJ1-3; D is unclear. V lost 7 bases to trimming and J lost 0 bases, with 16 bases between them. The germline gives CDR1 MDHEN, CDR2 SYDVKM. This CDR3 is 16 amino acids long. The CDR3 DNA reads TGTGCCAGCACTACATGGGGAGAAGGCTCTGGAAACACCATATATTTT. Amino acid sequence: CASTTWGEGSGNTIYF.

V and J are TRBV19 and TRBJ1-2; the D is unclear. V dropped 3 bases and J dropped 3 bases, with 20 bases sitting between them. The CDR3 is 17 residues long. CDR1 is LNHDA, CDR2 SQIVND, per germline (reference sequence). DNA for the CDR3: TGTGCCAGTAGTATCCCCCCCCAGCACAAACGGGACTATGGCTACACCTTC. As protein: CASSIPPQHKRDYGYTF. The full variable domain, completed using reference TRBV19 and TRBJ1-2, is DGGITQSPKYLFRKEGQNVTLSCEQNLNHDAMYWYRQDPGQGLRLIYYSQIVNDFQKGDIAEGYSVSREKKESFPLTVTSAQKNPTAFYLCASSIPPQHKRDYGYTFGSGTRLTVV.

This chain joins TRBV6-1 and TRBJ2-2, with 7 bases identical to TRBD2. The CDR3 is made up of 15 amino acids. Germline V CDR1 and CDR2: MNHNS, SASEGT. V shed 8 bases, J shed 0 bases, and the junction held 6 bases outside the gene matches. The CDR3 DNA follows: TGTGCCAGCCCCCCAGGACTAGCGAACACCGGGGAGCTGTTTTTT. Residues: CASPPGLANTGELFF.

This chain joins TRBV19 and TRBJ1-1; D may be TRBD1 (5 bases). Germline V gives CDR1 LNHDA, CDR2 SQIVND (reference sequence). Trimming shortened V by 7 bases and J by 8 bases, and 14 bases separated the two germline ends. This CDR3 is 12 amino acids long. CDR3: CASTPGGGEAFF. CDR3 DNA sequence: TGTGCCAGTACTCCCGGCGGGGGGGAAGCTTTCTTT.

V gene TRBV2 combines with J gene TRBJ2-5, with 7 bases fitting TRBD2. The trim removed 7 bases at V and 5 bases at J, leaving 13 bases unmatched. The germline V gene encodes CDR1 SNHLY and CDR2 FYNNEI. The CDR3 runs to 15 residues. The CDR3 spells CASTGWRGTPETQYF. CDR3 DNA: TGTGCCAGCACTGGCTGGCGGGGGACCCCGGAGACCCAGTACTTC.

This clone was seen a few times. The J gene is TRBJ2-7, the V gene TRBV9; D perhaps matches TRBD1 (6 bases). CDR3 length: 13 residues. Looked up from germline, CDR1 is SGDLS and CDR2 is YYNGEE. V gave up 3 bases and J gave up 2 bases, with 9 bases separating them. The CDR3, as DNA: TGTGCCAGCAGCGCGACAGGCCCCTACGAGCAGTACTTC. It codes for CASSATGPYEQYF.

On this clone itself: One end of the junction is discordant with germline, which a read error may explain. This chain links TRBV7-9 with TRBJ2-1; 11 nucleotides match TRBD2. The CDR3 is 15 amino acids. Germline CDR1 is SEHNR and CDR2 is FQNEAQ (reference sequence). The CDR3 coding sequence is TGTGCCAGCAGCCTAGCGGGGGGAGGCGACAATGAGCAGTTCTTC. Its translation: CASSLAGGGDNEQFF.